Listed here are 27 T cell receptor beta chains from one sample, sequenced in a study of radiotherapy plus CTLA-4 blockade in lung cancer. Profiling relied on immunoSEQ multiplex PCR, and the TCRdb table lists in-frame clones only, not all of them. This table holds some 78,000 clones, 70% to 90% found once. Sequenced material: peripheral blood, taken from a patient treated with radiotherapy plus ipilimumab. The receptors derive from a human donor with non-small cell lung cancer who had a partial response to radiotherapy plus ipilimumab.

This clone was seen a handful of times. The rearrangement uses TRBV7-9 and TRBJ2-6; 8 bases align to TRBD1. Losses at the gene ends were 5 bases for V and 4 bases for J; bases not matched to a gene: 10. CDR3 length: 17 residues. Germline values: CDR1 SEHNR, CDR2 FQNEAQ (reference sequence). The CDR3 bases are TGTGCCAGCAGCCCGAACAGGGGGATGAGAGGGGCCAACGTCCTGACTTTC. Its protein is CASSPNRGMRGANVLTF.

This clone was recorded only once. The chain joins TRBV28 to TRBJ2-5, with 9 bases lining up with TRBD2. With 5 bases clipped from V and 2 bases from J, the junction kept 15 bases outside the gene matches. Germline loops: CDR1 MDHEN, CDR2 SYDVKM. This CDR3 is 18 amino acids long. The DNA of the CDR3 is TGTGCCAGCAGTCATCTCCCCGGGACTAGCACTAGACAAGAGACCCAGTACTTC. Its protein product is CASSHLPGTSTRQETQYF.

The chain carries TRBV4-1 and TRBJ1-2; the D gene is possibly TRBD1 (5 bases). The CDR3 runs to 15 residues. In germline, CDR1 is MGHRA, CDR2 YSYEKL. Trimming pared 0 bases from V and 4 bases from J, leaving 12 bases between. The CDR3 sequence: CASSQEGVIGYGYTF. The CDR3 region has the DNA TGCGCCAGCAGCCAAGAAGGGGTCATAGGCTATGGCTACACCTTC.

The chain combines TRBV7-9 with TRBJ2-7; D unclear. CDR1 is SEHNR and CDR2 is FQNEAQ in the germline V gene (reference sequence). The length of the CDR3 is 15 residues. The ends were cut back, 5 bases at V and 3 bases at J, with 17 bases in the middle. The CDR3 bases are TGTGCCAGCAGCCCCCACGGAACATCAGGCTACGAGCAGTACGTC. Translation gives CASSPHGTSGYEQYV.

This clone was seen a few times. This chain links TRBV15 with TRBJ2-2, with D possibly matching TRBD2 (5 bases). Trimming shortened V by 1 base and J by 7 bases, and 7 bases separated the two germline ends. The CDR3 contains 13 residues. The V gene's germline CDR1 is LNHNV and CDR2 YYDKDF (reference sequence). DNA for the CDR3: TGTGCCACCAGCAGAGCCGAGGGCGGGGAGCTGTTTTTT. Its protein is CATSRAEGGELFF.

The chain links TRBV6-5 to TRBJ2-2; a weak D match, TRBD2 (6 bases). Per germline, CDR1 MNHEY and CDR2 SVGAGI. V dropped 7 bases and J dropped 5 bases, with 17 bases sitting between them. The length of the CDR3 is 15 residues. The DNA of the CDR3 is TGTGCCAGCAAACTCTCCGGGGCGGGGACCGGGGAGCTGTTTTTT. Translation gives CASKLSGAGTGELFF.

The gene calls are TRBV19 and TRBJ1-1; 9 bases fit TRBD1. The CDR3 totals 13 residues. The junction had 3 bases not matched to a gene; V was cut back by 10 bases and J by 0 bases. Looked up from germline, CDR1 is LNHDA and CDR2 is SQIVND (reference sequence). CDR3 sequence: CATRTGVNTEAFF. The CDR3 DNA sequence: TGTGCCACCCGGACAGGGGTGAACACTGAAGCTTTCTTT.

The V call is TRBV28, the J call TRBJ1-2; 8 bases match TRBD1. The CDR3 has 15 residues. Germline V lookup: CDR1 MDHEN, CDR2 SYDVKM. After removal of 5 bases from V and 4 bases from J, the junction contained 9 bases not matched to a gene. DNA of the CDR3: TGTGCCAGCAGTCCCCCCAGGGGGCATGGCTATGGCTACACCTTC. Protein sequence: CASSPPRGHGYGYTF.

V is TRBV4-1 and J is TRBJ1-5; TRBD1 aligns across 7 bases. With V trimmed by 4 bases and J by 5 bases, 11 bases remained unmatched. CDR1 is MGHRA, CDR2 YSYEKL, per germline. The length of the CDR3 is 16 residues. This CDR3 is CASSRGDRERDQPQHF. In nucleotides, the CDR3 is TGCGCCAGCAGCCGGGGAGACAGGGAACGGGATCAGCCCCAGCATTTT.

The rearrangement uses TRBV28 and TRBJ1-5; 10 bases are shared with TRBD1. This CDR3 has 15 residues. From germline, CDR1 is MDHEN and CDR2 SYDVKM. With 6 bases clipped from V and 1 base from J, the junction kept 3 bases outside the gene matches. CDR3 sequence reads: CASSSGQGSNQPQHF. The CDR3 DNA sequence: TGTGCCAGCAGCTCGGGACAGGGGAGCAATCAGCCCCAGCATTTT.

The sample holds one count of this clone. The chain links TRBV15 to TRBJ2-5, with TRBD2 as a possible D gene (6 bases). The end of the DNA is better explained by TRBJ2-7, so the J call may be wrong. There are 15 residues in the CDR3. Germline CDR1 is LNHNV and CDR2 is YYDKDF (reference sequence). CDR3 protein: CATSRPGRENYEQYF. The CDR3 region has the DNA TGTGCCACCAGCAGGCCGGGACGGGAGAACTACGAGCAGTACTTC.

CDR3 sequence: CASGGQGRNQPQHF. Here the CDR3 DNA reads TGTGCCAGCGGGGGACAGGGGCGGAATCAGCCCCAGCATTTT. The chain has TRBV28 and TRBJ1-5; 10 bases agree with TRBD1. V gave up 8 bases and J gave up 4 bases; unmatched junction bases: 5. This CDR3 comprises 14 residues. Germline loops: CDR1 MDHEN, CDR2 SYDVKM.

V usage is TRBV5-1 and J usage is TRBJ2-7; no reliable D call. V shed 4 bases and J shed 2 bases, with 10 bases lying between them. Germline V CDR1 and CDR2: SGHRS, YFSETQ. The CDR3 consists of 13 residues. The CDR3 loop reads CASSLNGPYEQYF. Here the CDR3 DNA reads TGCGCCAGCAGCCTTAATGGCCCCTACGAGCAGTACTTC.

A few counts support this clone. This chain connects TRBV28 to TRBJ1-2; D not certain. Germline V gives CDR1 MDHEN, CDR2 SYDVKM. The CDR3 spans 12 residues. Deletions cut 2 bases from V and 7 bases from J, with 8 bases between. As DNA, the CDR3 is TGTGCCAGCAGTTTAGAGAGGAGTGGCTACACCTTC. Its translation is CASSLERSGYTF.

J is TRBJ2-6 and V is TRBV5-1, with 7 positions matching TRBD2. Germline-derived CDR1 and CDR2 are SGHRS and YFSETQ. With 3 bases clipped from V and 1 base from J, the junction kept 7 bases outside the gene matches. The CDR3 extends over 17 amino acids. The chain's CDR3 is CASSWGGGSSGANVLTF. CDR3 coding DNA: TGCGCCAGCAGCTGGGGGGGAGGGTCGTCTGGGGCCAACGTCCTGACTTTC.

The rearrangement joins TRBV15 to TRBJ2-1; D gene ambiguous. V lost 1 base to trimming and J lost 6 bases, with 7 bases between them. This CDR3 comprises 13 residues. The germline gives CDR1 LNHNV, CDR2 YYDKDF (reference sequence). The CDR3, as DNA: TGTGCCACCAGCAGAGGTTTGGCCAATGAGCAGTTCTTC. Translated, it gives CATSRGLANEQFF. The full variable domain, with the rest looked up from reference TRBV15 and TRBJ2-1, is DAMVIQNPRYQVTQFGKPVTLSCSQTLNHNVMYWYQQKSSQAPKLLFHYYDKDFNNEADTPDNFQSRRPNTSFCFLDIRSPGLGDTAMYLCATSRGLANEQFFGPGTRLTVL.

The V gene is TRBV29-1, the J gene TRBJ1-4; TRBD1 agrees at 7 bases. This CDR3 has 13 residues. Germline CDR1 and CDR2: SQVTM and ANQGSEA. V was clipped by 3 bases and J by 8 bases; unmatched bases: 6. CDR3 DNA: TGCAGCGTTGATGACAGGGTTGGAGAAAAACTGTTTTTT. This translates into CSVDDRVGEKLFF. Full variable domain (outside the CDR3, taken from reference TRBV29-1 and TRBJ1-4): SAVISQKPSRDICQRGTSLTIQCQVDSQVTMMFWYRQQPGQSLTLIATANQGSEATYESGFVIDKFPISRPNLTFSTLTVSNMSPEDSSIYLCSVDDRVGEKLFFGSGTQLSVL.

The CDR3 sequence: CASSLVHLDSEQYF. Here the CDR3 DNA reads TGTGCCAGCAGCTTGGTACACCTAGATTCCGAGCAGTACTTC. The chain is built from TRBV5-6 and TRBJ2-7; D gene ambiguous. Deletions cut 0 bases from V and 6 bases from J, with 13 bases between. CDR1 and CDR2 from the germline V gene are SGHDT and YYEEEE. The CDR3 is 14 amino acids.

The genes are TRBV7-9 and TRBJ2-1; 14 bases match TRBD2. CDR1 SEHNR and CDR2 FQNEAQ come from the germline V gene (reference sequence). Trimming took 4 bases from V and 10 from J; bases not matched to a gene: 6. The CDR3 consists of 15 residues. CDR3 bases: TGTGCCAGCAGCTCGGGACTAGCGGGAGTCTGGGAGCAGTTCTTC. This encodes CASSSGLAGVWEQFF. The full variable domain, rest sourced from reference TRBV7-9 and TRBJ2-1, is DTGVSQNPRHKITKRGQNVTFRCDPISEHNRLYWYRQTLGQGPEFLTYFQNEAQLEKSRLLSDRFSAERPKGSFSTLEIQRTEQGDSAMYLCASSSGLAGVWEQFFGPGTRLTVL.

The J gene is TRBJ2-1, the V gene TRBV5-1; TRBD2 agrees at 8 bases. The CDR3 runs to 19 residues. With V trimmed by 0 bases and J by 2 bases, 13 bases remained unmatched. Germline CDR1 reads SGHRS; CDR2 reads YFSETQ. The CDR3 DNA sequence: TGCGCCAGCAGCTTGGCTCTGACTAGCGCAATAAATACCTACAATGAGCAGTTCTTC. As protein: CASSLALTSAINTYNEQFF.

CDR3 in DNA: TGCGCCAGCAGCCAAGGTACAGGATTAAGGGCCGGGGAGCTGTTTTTT. Protein: CASSQGTGLRAGELFF. The V and J genes are TRBV4-1 and TRBJ2-2; D perhaps matches TRBD1 (5 bases). Germline-derived CDR1 and CDR2 are MGHRA and YSYEKL. Trimming removed 1 base from V and 6 bases from J, with 15 bases in between. The CDR3 length is 16 residues.

The chain uses TRBV11-2 and TRBJ2-6, with TRBD2 as a possible D gene (5 bases). The CDR3 runs 18 residues. Germline V gene data show CDR1 as SGHAT and CDR2 as FQNNGV. Trimming removed 1 base from V and 0 bases from J, with 13 bases in between. CDR3 nucleotide sequence: TGTGCCAGCAGCTTAGGTAGGGCGGCGGGCTCTGGGGCCAACGTCCTGACTTTC. Its translation is CASSLGRAAGSGANVLTF. The complete variable domain, with remaining parts taken from reference TRBV11-2 and TRBJ2-6, reads EAGVAQSPRYKIIEKRQSVAFWCNPISGHATLYWYQQILGQGPKLLIQFQNNGVVDDSQLPKDRFSAERLKGVDSTLKIQPAKLEDSAVYLCASSLGRAAGSGANVLTFGAGSRLTVL.

This clone has only one observation. V usage is TRBV5-1 and J usage is TRBJ2-1, with D maybe TRBD2 (5 bases). This CDR3 is 14 amino acids long. Trimming cost V 4 bases and J 5 bases, with 13 bases left between them. Per the germline V gene, CDR1 is SGHRS and CDR2 is YFSETQ. The CDR3 spells CASSMTGNNNEQFF. CDR3 nucleotides: TGCGCCAGCAGCATGACCGGGAACAACAATGAGCAGTTCTTC.

The rearrangement joins TRBV27 to TRBJ2-1; 8 bases align to TRBD2. The germline gives CDR1 MNHEY, CDR2 SMNVEV (reference sequence). This CDR3 comprises 15 residues. Trimming at V came to 10 bases and at J to 6 bases, leaving 14 bases not matched to a gene. CDR3 DNA sequence: TGTGCCACCGAGGGTACTAGCGGAGGATGCAATGAGCAGTTCTTC. Translated: CATEGTSGGCNEQFF.

The V call is TRBV7-2, the J call TRBJ1-5, with no clear D. CDR3 length equals 13 residues. Germline V gene data show CDR1 as SGHTA and CDR2 as FQGNSA. Trimming removed 2 bases at V and 9 bases at J, with 11 bases between. In DNA form, the CDR3 reads TGTGCCAGCAGCTTATCCGTGCGGGCGCCCCAGCATTTT. Amino acid sequence: CASSLSVRAPQHF.

V usage is TRBV28 and J usage is TRBJ2-2; D is perhaps TRBD2 (8 bases). Germline CDR1 is MDHEN and CDR2 is SYDVKM. This CDR3 contains 14 residues. Trimming pared 5 bases from V and 6 bases from J, leaving 13 bases between. This CDR3 is CASSPGGLAGELFF. The CDR3 region has the DNA TGTGCCAGCAGTCCAGGGGGACTAGCCGGGGAGCTGTTTTTT. Combining the CDR3 with reference TRBV28 and TRBJ2-2 gives the whole variable domain DVKVTQSSRYLVKRTGEKVFLECVQDMDHENMFWYRQDPGLGLRLIYFSYDVKMKEKGDIPEGYSVSREKKERFSLILESASTNQTSMYLCASSPGGLAGELFFGEGSRLTVL.

The J gene is TRBJ2-5, the V gene TRBV7-3, with 8 bases fitting TRBD1. The CDR3 length is 15 residues. V shed 5 bases, J shed 2 bases, and the junction held 7 bases outside the gene matches. Germline V gene data show CDR1 as SGHTA and CDR2 as FQGTGA. The DNA of the CDR3 is TGTGCCAGCAGCACAGGACAGGGCTTACAAGAGACCCAGTACTTC. It translates to CASSTGQGLQETQYF.